This T cell receptor (beta chain) was captured by sequencing in a study of cytomegalovirus exposure and HLA in healthy donors. General study points: Owing to their indistinguishability, certain V segments, notably TRBV6-2 and TRBV6-3, were excluded. CMV serostatus alone was available as immune exposure information. Overall, around 160 TCR beta chains were annotated as cytomegalovirus-associated. Later analysis reportedly placed an Asian-associated ancestry cluster below the approximately 650-donor mean in N-insertions.

There are 15 residues in the CDR3. Deletions cut 0 bases from V and 3 bases from J, with 9 bases between. The germline V gene has CDR1 SGHAT and CDR2 FQNNGV. This clone was detected only once. Its antigen is undetermined. The PCR was carried out with 60 Vbeta primers and 13 Jbeta primers. The protocol was immunoSEQ multiplex PCR, while the TCRdb copy is restricted to in-frame clones and leaves out a portion. Counted here are roughly 140,000 clones, 80% occurring once; the ten biggest clones make up about 6.8%. The rearrangement links TRBV11-2 to TRBJ2-1; D unclear. The sequenced sample consisted of PBMCs. This receptor was taken from a man aged 40-50 years in good health and CMV-seropositive. CDR3 protein: CASSLERSYYNEQFF. The DNA for the CDR3 is TGTGCCAGCAGCTTAGAGAGATCGTACTACAATGAGCAGTTCTTC.